The clone carrying this TCR beta chain was seen more than once but under ten times. Its matching antigen is unknown. Data came from immunoSEQ multiplex PCR; TCRdb stores just in-frame clones and leaves some out. Found here are tens of thousands of clones, approximately 90% of them singletons; the top ten hold 6.5% to 9%. These data belong to a study of OX40 agonist ivuxolimab in advanced cancers. Across the study: Patients were treated with intravenous ivuxolimab, dosed at 0.01 to 10 mg/kg and infused every 2 weeks.

Germline assignment: CDR1 SNHLY and CDR2 FYNNEI. The CDR3 loop spans 15 amino acids. V dropped 10 bases and J dropped 6; count of bases not matched to a gene: 11. General study results and limits: Among patients with partial responses at 0.1-3.0 mg/kg, clonal expansion was among the lowest.

The source is an adult with an advanced solid tumor such as melanoma, head and neck, liver or kidney cancer. The chain couples TRBV2 to TRBJ2-3; 12 positions match TRBD2. Material: CD4+ or CD8+ T cells sorted from blood, obtained in a trial of the OX40 agonist ivuxolimab. The CDR3 DNA reads as TGTGCCATCGGACGGACTAGCGGGACCCGGGATACGCAGTATTTT. Encoded protein: CAIGRTSGTRDTQYF.